Listed below are T cell receptor beta chains from one sample, sequenced in a study of post-analysis software for immune sequencing data. Each CDR3 protein is one row after TCRdb ran MiXCR on the PCR reads. The sample has roughly 800,000 distinct CDR3 sequences; roughly 30% are singletons. Sequencing input: blood. These receptors were taken from a girl aged 5 to 17 with multiple sclerosis. Both conserved end residues are part of each CDR3. The D gene is left open where the match is weak. Size is stated for part of the rows, as once, few or many counts, or as a class when the clone is expanded.

D: -; J: TRBJ2-5; V: TRBV12-3/TRBV12-4; size: -; CDR3: CASTSGPQETQYF; DNA: TGTGCCAGCACGAGCGGGCCGCAAGAGACCCAGTACTTC
D: TRBD1; J: TRBJ2-5; V: TRBV6-5; size: many; CDR3: CASSSPGTVKETQYF; DNA: TGTGCCAGCAGCAGTCCCGGGACAGTGAAAGAGACCCAGTACTTC
D: TRBD2; J: TRBJ2-3; V: TRBV4-1; size: -; CDR3: CTSSQEDAGGEDTQYF; DNA: TGCACCAGCAGCCAAGAGGACGCGGGGGGCGAGGATACGCAGTATTTT
D: -; J: TRBJ2-7; V: TRBV15; size: once; CDR3: CATSSQLQGAGYEQYF; DNA: TGTGCCACCAGCAGCCAACTCCAGGGTGCGGGGTACGAGCAGTACTTC
D: -; J: TRBJ1-5; V: TRBV6-1; size: -; CDR3: CASSQLSTRSNQPQHF; DNA: TGTGCCAGCAGTCAATTAAGTACGCGTAGCAATCAGCCCCAGCATTTT
D: -; J: TRBJ2-5; V: TRBV4-3; size: many; CDR3: CASSLRGGTQYF; DNA: TGCGCCAGCAGCCTCCGAGGAGGGACCCAGTACTTC
D: TRBD1; J: TRBJ2-1; V: TRBV7-2; size: once; CDR3: CASSPVNRGLQFF; DNA: TGTGCCAGCAGCCCCGTCAACAGGGGCCTCCAGTTCTTC
D: -; J: TRBJ2-1; V: TRBV7-8; size: -; CDR3: CASGYPHNEQFF; DNA: TGTGCCAGCGGCTACCCCCACAATGAGCAGTTCTTC
D: TRBD2; J: TRBJ2-3; V: TRBV5-6; size: -; CDR3: CASSLSAGGTQYF; DNA: TGTGCCAGCAGCCTCTCAGCGGGGGGCACGCAGTATTTT
D: -; J: TRBJ2-7; V: TRBV20-1; size: few; CDR3: CSALMPIPPYEQYF; DNA: TGCAGTGCTCTCATGCCGATCCCACCGTACGAGCAGTACTTC
D: -; J: TRBJ2-1; V: TRBV12-3/TRBV12-4; size: -; CDR3: CASSLASRTWEQFF; DNA: TGTGCCAGCAGTTTAGCGAGTCGTACGTGGGAGCAGTTCTTC
D: TRBD1; J: TRBJ2-7; V: TRBV6-6; size: many; CDR3: CASRSGTGTYEQYF; DNA: TGTGCCAGCAGATCCGGGACAGGGACCTACGAGCAGTACTTC
D: TRBD2; J: TRBJ2-4; V: TRBV5-4; size: few; CDR3: CASSLGLAGFKNIQYF; DNA: TGTGCCAGCAGCTTGGGACTAGCGGGCTTCAAAAACATTCAGTACTTC
D: -; J: TRBJ1-2; V: TRBV3-1; size: few; CDR3: CASSLVLKTGHTF; DNA: TGTGCCAGCAGCCTCGTACTCAAAACAGGACACACCTTC
D: TRBD2; J: TRBJ2-7; V: TRBV12-3/TRBV12-4; size: many; CDR3: CASRGVWEPYEQYF; DNA: TGTGCCAGCCGGGGGGTTTGGGAGCCCTACGAGCAGTACTTC
D: -; J: TRBJ1-1; V: TRBV4-3; size: -; CDR3: CASSQGVRVNTEAFF; DNA: TGCGCCAGCAGCCAAGGGGTAAGGGTGAACACTGAAGCTTTCTTT
D: -; J: TRBJ1-1; V: TRBV12-3/TRBV12-4; size: -; CDR3: CASISANTEAFF; DNA: TGTGCCAGCATCTCGGCGAACACTGAAGCTTTCTTT
D: TRBD1; J: TRBJ2-2; V: TRBV15; size: -; CDR3: CATSRNQGARTGELFF; DNA: TGTGCCACCAGCAGAAACCAGGGGGCCCGGACCGGGGAGCTGTTTTTT
D: -; J: TRBJ1-2; V: TRBV29-1; size: -; CDR3: CSVERGAPNYGYTF; DNA: TGCAGCGTTGAAAGAGGGGCCCCTAACTATGGCTACACCTTC
D: -; J: TRBJ1-2; V: TRBV18; size: few; CDR3: CASSSDFNYGYTF; DNA: TGTGCCAGCTCATCAGACTTCAACTATGGCTACACCTTC
D: -; J: TRBJ1-4; V: TRBV5-1; size: few; CDR3: CASSLFGRGNEKLFF; DNA: TGCGCCAGCAGCTTGTTCGGGCGAGGTAATGAAAAACTGTTTTTT
D: TRBD1; J: TRBJ2-7; V: TRBV29-1; size: many; CDR3: CSGGTGNYEQYF; DNA: TGCAGCGGCGGGACAGGGAACTACGAGCAGTACTTC
D: -; J: TRBJ2-1; V: TRBV20-1; size: few; CDR3: CSALKDGENPWSSEQFF; DNA: TGCAGTGCTCTCAAAGATGGCGAAAATCCATGGTCGAGTGAGCAGTTCTTC
D: -; J: TRBJ2-1; V: TRBV27; size: -; CDR3: CASSGRINEQFF; DNA: TGTGCCAGCAGTGGAAGGATCAATGAGCAGTTCTTC
D: -; J: TRBJ2-7; V: TRBV10-3; size: many; CDR3: CAISESSAIDEQYF; DNA: TGTGCCATCAGTGAGTCCTCCGCGATCGACGAGCAGTACTTC
D: TRBD1; J: TRBJ2-1; V: TRBV29-1; size: few; CDR3: CSAWTGGNEQFF; DNA: TGCAGCGCTTGGACAGGGGGCAATGAGCAGTTCTTC
D: TRBD2; J: TRBJ2-5; V: TRBV4-1; size: -; CDR3: CASSQPGLGGETQYF; DNA: TGCGCCAGCAGCCAGCCGGGACTAGGAGGGGAGACCCAGTACTTC
D: -; J: TRBJ2-1; V: TRBV20-1; size: few; CDR3: CSARDLLVGGEQFF; DNA: TGCAGTGCTAGAGATCTCTTGGTAGGAGGTGAGCAGTTCTTC
D: -; J: TRBJ2-6; V: TRBV10-3; size: many; CDR3: CAISESEQRSGANVLTF; DNA: TGTGCCATCAGTGAGTCGGAACAACGCTCTGGGGCCAACGTCCTGACTTTC